These 2 T cell receptor beta chains were sequenced from one sample in a study of cytomegalovirus exposure and HLA in healthy donors. With 60 Vbeta and 13 Jbeta primers, the PCR was carried out. Clones were sequenced by immunoSEQ multiplex PCR, and TCRdb holds only the in-frame ones, with some missing. The repertoire holds some 130,000 clones, with around 80% as singletons. Sequencing was performed on PBMCs. These receptors were obtained from a man between 35 and 55 years old in good health and CMV-seropositive.

The chain is built from TRBV19 and TRBJ2-7; tentatively, D is TRBD1 (6 bases). V lost 4 bases and J 1 base, leaving 11 bases between the germline ends. Looked up from germline, CDR1 is LNHDA and CDR2 is SQIVND (reference sequence). The CDR3 is 14 residues long. The DNA of the CDR3 is TGTGCCAGTAGTACCCAGGGGCGGTCCTACGAGCAGTACTTC. It yields the protein CASSTQGRSYEQYF.

The V call is TRBV19, the J call TRBJ2-1; 8 bases fit TRBD1. The CDR3 covers 14 residues. V shed 7 bases, J shed 7 bases, and the junction held 9 bases outside the gene matches. The germline gives CDR1 LNHDA, CDR2 SQIVND (reference sequence). The CDR3 sequence is CASTRTGRGNEQFF. The DNA of the CDR3 is TGTGCCAGTACCCGGACAGGGAGAGGGAATGAGCAGTTCTTC.